These T cell receptor beta chains were read from a single sample in a study of blood T cell repertoires in COVID-19. The assay was immunoSEQ multiplex PCR, and TCRdb's table has in-frame clones only and misses some. The repertoire consists of 100,000 to 150,000 clones, with roughly 72% occurring once and the leading ten covering 6%. Sequenced material: peripheral blood. The receptors derive from a man older than 75 with COVID-19, enrolled during active disease. The CDR3 runs from the conserved cysteine through the conserved F or W. The D gene is left open where the match is weak. Not all rows give a size; the values are once, few, many and, for expanded clones, a class.

J gene	V gene	clone size	D gene	CDR3 protein	CDR3 DNA
TRBJ1-2	TRBV2	NA	NA	CASSEARDIYGYTF	TGTGCCAGCAGTGAAGCTCGGGACATATATGGCTACACCTTC
TRBJ2-7	TRBV27	NA	NA	CASSPGLTFYEQYF	TGTGCCAGCAGTCCCGGACTGACTTTTTACGAGCAGTACTTC
TRBJ1-2	TRBV27	NA	NA	CASSFTGIYGYTF	TGTGCCAGCAGTTTTACAGGGATATATGGCTACACCTTC
TRBJ2-1	TRBV19	NA	TRBD2	CASSIGTSENEQFF	TGTGCCAGTAGTATTGGGACTAGCGAGAATGAGCAGTTCTTC
TRBJ2-1	TRBV30	NA	TRBD2	CAWSVNLAVNEQFF	TGTGCCTGGAGTGTTAACCTAGCGGTAAATGAGCAGTTCTTC
TRBJ2-5	TRBV28	many	TRBD2	CASSLSSGQETQYF	TGTGCCAGCAGTTTATCTAGCGGGCAAGAGACCCAGTACTTC
TRBJ2-1	TRBV13	NA	TRBD2	CASSFSGRDEQFF	TGTGCCAGCAGCTTTAGCGGGAGGGATGAGCAGTTCTTC
TRBJ1-2	TRBV5-4	once	TRBD1	CASSSPGQGRGYTF	TGTGCCAGCAGCTCACCGGGACAGGGGCGCGGCTACACCTTC
TRBJ1-2	TRBV4-2	NA	NA	CASSQELLTGHLNYGYTF	TGTGCCAGCAGCCAAGAACTCCTCACGGGACACCTGAACTATGGCTACACCTTC
TRBJ2-7	TRBV11-3	NA	TRBD2	CASSSLAGGPSEQYF	TGTGCCAGCAGCTCTCTAGCGGGAGGGCCCTCCGAGCAGTACTTC
TRBJ2-5	TRBV9	NA	NA	CASSVGRGGETQYF	TGTGCCAGCAGCGTAGGGCGGGGCGGGGAGACCCAGTACTTC
TRBJ1-2	TRBV5-1	few	TRBD1	CASSPDRANGYTF	TGCGCCAGCAGCCCGGACAGGGCGAATGGCTACACCTTC
TRBJ2-7	TRBV11-2	once	NA	CASSRPGVYEQYF	TGTGCCAGCAGCAGGCCCGGGGTTTACGAGCAGTACTTC
TRBJ2-5	TRBV24-1	once	NA	CATSEQGQTQYF	TGTGCCACCAGTGAACAGGGCCAGACCCAGTACTTC
TRBJ2-7	TRBV6-2/TRBV6-3	few	TRBD2	CASSYSGGIYEQYF	TGTGCCAGCAGTTACTCGGGGGGGATCTACGAGCAGTACTTC
TRBJ2-1	TRBV19	NA	NA	CASSMGASGGNEQFF	TGTGCCAGTAGTATGGGGGCTAGCGGTGGAAATGAGCAGTTCTTC
TRBJ2-5	TRBV24-1	NA	TRBD2	CATSDSMTRGGETQYF	TGTGCCACCAGTGATTCCATGACAAGGGGAGGGGAGACCCAGTACTTC
TRBJ2-1	TRBV21-1	NA	NA	CASSWTGFGGMDEQFF	TGTGCCAGCAGCTGGACAGGGTTCGGCGGGATGGATGAGCAGTTCTTC
TRBJ2-7	TRBV5-1	once	TRBD1	CASSSRTGGFEQYF	TGCGCCAGCAGCTCCAGGACAGGGGGATTCGAGCAGTACTTC
TRBJ2-7	TRBV7-2	NA	NA	CASSLQAGTSDEQYF	TGTGCCAGCAGCTTACAGGCAGGGACATCGGACGAGCAGTACTTC
TRBJ1-2	TRBV11-2	few	TRBD1	CASSLAGQHGYTF	TGTGCCAGCAGCTTGGCGGGACAGCATGGCTACACCTTC
TRBJ1-6	TRBV5-5	NA	NA	CASTFPGGPSPLHF	TGTGCCAGCACCTTTCCGGGGGGTCCCTCACCCCTCCACTTT
TRBJ2-7	TRBV27	NA	NA	CATKDSLGEQYF	TGTGCCACTAAGGACAGTTTGGGAGAGCAGTACTTC
TRBJ2-7	TRBV5-1	few	TRBD1	CASSFAGLRDRDTYEQYF	TGCGCCAGCAGCTTCGCTGGCCTCCGGGACAGGGACACCTACGAGCAGTACTTC
TRBJ2-7	TRBV29-1	NA	NA	CSVELRAYEQYF	TGCAGCGTTGAACTGCGTGCCTACGAGCAGTACTTC
TRBJ1-1	TRBV18	NA	NA	CASSPAERTEAFF	TGTGCCAGCTCACCAGCAGAGAGGACTGAAGCTTTCTTT
TRBJ2-1	TRBV2	NA	NA	CASSENGGGPNEQFF	TGTGCCAGCAGTGAGAATGGAGGGGGCCCGAATGAGCAGTTCTTC
TRBJ2-3	TRBV29-1	few	NA	CSVPPGSTTSTDTQYF	TGCAGCGTTCCCCCGGGGTCAACGACTAGCACAGATACGCAGTATTTT
TRBJ2-7	TRBV27	NA	TRBD2	CASSLLGQRGAYEQYF	TGTGCCAGCAGCCTCCTTGGCCAGCGGGGCGCCTACGAGCAGTACTTC
TRBJ2-5	TRBV9	once	TRBD2	CASSVDGEGTQYF	TGTGCCAGCAGCGTAGATGGGGAGGGGACCCAGTACTTC
TRBJ2-7	TRBV9	NA	TRBD2	CASSPSGRRYEQYF	TGTGCCAGCAGCCCAAGCGGGAGGAGGTACGAGCAGTACTTC
TRBJ2-3	TRBV6-5	NA	TRBD1	CASGKTGADTDTQYF	TGTGCCAGCGGTAAAACAGGGGCCGACACAGATACGCAGTATTTT
TRBJ2-1	TRBV11-2	NA	NA	CASSFDGNEQFF	TGTGCCAGCAGCTTCGACGGGAATGAGCAGTTCTTC
TRBJ2-7	TRBV28	NA	NA	CASSSLLAEAYEQYF	TGTGCCAGCAGTTCTCTACTAGCAGAGGCCTACGAGCAGTACTTC
TRBJ2-1	TRBV30	NA	NA	CAWNRVALNEQFF	TGTGCCTGGAACCGGGTCGCCCTTAATGAGCAGTTCTTC
TRBJ1-5	TRBV2	few	NA	CASRDSSNQPQHF	TGTGCCAGCAGAGACAGTAGCAATCAGCCCCAGCATTTT
TRBJ1-2	TRBV20-1	NA	TRBD1	CSARPPTGISF	TGCAGTGCTAGGCCCCCGACAGGGATCAGCTTC
TRBJ2-1	TRBV5-4	NA	TRBD2	CASSREAGEEQFF	TGTGCCAGCAGCAGGGAAGCGGGAGAGGAGCAGTTCTTC
TRBJ1-5	TRBV4-1	NA	NA	CASSARQEILNQPQHF	TGCGCCAGCAGCGCACGACAGGAAATACTTAATCAGCCCCAGCATTTT
TRBJ1-6	TRBV19	NA	TRBD1	CATTGLGNSPLHF	TGTGCCACGACAGGGCTGGGGAATTCACCCCTCCACTTT
TRBJ1-1	TRBV5-1	NA	TRBD1	CASSDGTGGANTEAFF	TGCGCCAGCAGCGACGGGACAGGGGGCGCGAACACTGAAGCTTTCTTT
TRBJ2-3	TRBV9	NA	TRBD2	CASSVGWLAGAGDTQYF	TGTGCCAGCAGCGTAGGGTGGCTAGCGGGAGCGGGAGATACGCAGTATTTT
TRBJ1-5	TRBV4-1	once	TRBD1	CASSQRWVDRAGQPQHF	TGCGCCAGCAGCCAAAGATGGGTGGACAGGGCAGGACAGCCCCAGCATTTT
TRBJ1-5	TRBV10-3	NA	NA	CAIRAFGNQPQHF	TGTGCCATCAGGGCTTTCGGCAATCAGCCCCAGCATTTT
TRBJ2-7	TRBV5-6	NA	TRBD2	CASSWGLAGATYEQYF	TGTGCCAGCAGCTGGGGACTAGCGGGAGCTACCTACGAGCAGTACTTC
TRBJ2-7	TRBV7-3	NA	TRBD1	CASSRDSSYEQYF	TGTGCCAGCAGCAGGGACAGCTCCTACGAGCAGTACTTC
TRBJ2-3	TRBV10-3	NA	TRBD2	CAISLAGAAQGTDTQYF	TGTGCCATCAGCCTAGCGGGAGCGGCGCAGGGCACAGATACGCAGTATTTT
TRBJ1-4	TRBV5-1	NA	NA	CASSPWTATNEKLFF	TGCGCCAGCAGCCCCTGGACAGCAACTAATGAAAAACTGTTTTTT
TRBJ2-1	TRBV24-1	NA	TRBD2	CATSEEREMNNEQFF	TGTGCCACCAGTGAGGAGCGGGAGATGAACAATGAGCAGTTCTTC
TRBJ1-1	TRBV6-5	NA	TRBD1	CASSHQRGRATEAFF	TGTGCCAGCAGTCACCAAAGGGGGCGGGCCACTGAAGCTTTCTTT
TRBJ1-2	TRBV18	NA	NA	CASSPDRAGPYTF	TGTGCCAGCTCACCCGACCGGGCAGGGCCCTACACCTTC